The 28 T cell receptor beta chains below were found in one sample sequenced in a study of blood T cell repertoires in COVID-19. The repertoire was sequenced with immunoSEQ multiplex PCR; TCRdb's copy has only in-frame clones and lacks some. Of approximately 80,000 clones listed, 81% are singletons. The specimen sequenced was peripheral blood. The source is a man aged 80 or over with acute or convalescent COVID-19.

The gene calls are TRBV28 and TRBJ2-7, with D possibly matching TRBD1 (5 bases). Germline V gene lookup returns CDR1 MDHEN and CDR2 SYDVKM. The CDR3 spans 15 residues. Trimming took off 6 bases at V and 3 bases at J, with 18 bases between the two ends. This chain's CDR3 is CASRGRTTSIYEQYF. The CDR3 region has the DNA TGTGCCAGCAGAGGCCGGACAACAAGTATCTACGAGCAGTACTTC.

The chain recombines TRBV2 with TRBJ2-5; 9 bases match TRBD1. Germline loops: CDR1 SNHLY, CDR2 FYNNEI. J gave up 5 bases and V 6 bases, and 10 bases lay outside the gene matches. This CDR3 has 15 residues. DNA of the CDR3: TGTGCCAGCAGAAGGACAGGGGCGACCCTTGAGACCCAGTACTTC. This translates into CASRRTGATLETQYF.

This sequence joins TRBV5-1 and TRBJ1-2; TRBD1 is a possible D gene (6 bases). The V end lost 0 bases, the J end lost 2 bases, and 11 bases lay between the germline ends. Germline V gene data show CDR1 as SGHRS and CDR2 as YFSETQ. The CDR3 sequence is 15 residues long. CDR3 protein: CASSLGDRTNYGYTF. CDR3 in DNA: TGCGCCAGCAGCTTGGGAGACAGGACCAACTATGGCTACACCTTC.

The chain links TRBV5-1 to TRBJ2-5, with 7 bases matching TRBD2. The V gene end was trimmed by 1 base and the J gene end by 2 bases; junction bases not matched to a gene: 5. The germline V gene encodes CDR1 SGHRS and CDR2 YFSETQ. There are 15 residues in the CDR3. The CDR3 DNA is TGCGCCAGCAGCTTGACCGGGACTAAACAAGAGACCCAGTACTTC. Its translation is CASSLTGTKQETQYF.

The rearrangement links TRBV29-1 to TRBJ2-5, with a weak D call TRBD1 (6 bases). The germline gives CDR1 SQVTM, CDR2 ANQGSEA. Trimming took 5 bases from V and 3 from J, leaving 16 bases between them. The CDR3 spans 14 residues. In DNA, the CDR3 is TGCAGCGTTAAAGGAGGAACAGGGAAAGAGACCCAGTACTTC. Translating gives CSVKGGTGKETQYF.

CDR3 DNA: TGCGCCAGCAGCTTGAATCAGGGCCCCTATAATTCACCCCTCCACTTT. This sequence encodes CASSLNQGPYNSPLHF. The V gene is TRBV5-1, the J gene TRBJ1-6, with a weak D call TRBD1 (5 bases). Deletions cut 1 base from V and 2 bases from J, with 10 bases between. Germline values: CDR1 SGHRS, CDR2 YFSETQ. This CDR3 has 16 residues.

This clone was observed a handful of times. The chain combines TRBV29-1 with TRBJ2-1; 7 positions match TRBD2. The CDR3 spans 14 residues. V trimming: 4 bases; J trimming: 1 base; junction bases outside the gene matches: 4. Germline V gives CDR1 SQVTM, CDR2 ANQGSEA. The CDR3 DNA is TGCAGCGTTGCGAGGGGAGGGTCCTACAATGAGCAGTTCTTC. Its protein product is CSVARGGSYNEQFF.

The rearrangement uses TRBV5-1 and TRBJ2-2; D is perhaps TRBD2 (6 bases). This CDR3 spans 16 amino acids. Per the germline V gene, CDR1 is SGHRS and CDR2 is YFSETQ. Trimming cost V 1 base and J 1 base, with 11 bases left between them. This CDR3 is CASSLQRAVNTGELFF. The CDR3 DNA sequence: TGCGCCAGCAGCTTGCAGCGGGCGGTGAACACCGGGGAGCTGTTTTTT. The full variable domain, in which reference TRBV5-1 and TRBJ2-2 provide the parts outside the CDR3, is KAGVTQTPRYLIKTRGQQVTLSCSPISGHRSVSWYQQTPGQGLQFLFEYFSETQRNKGNFPGRFSGRQFSNSRSEMNVSTLELGDSALYLCASSLQRAVNTGELFFGEGSRLTVL.

This sequence joins TRBV28 and TRBJ1-5; the D gene is possibly TRBD1 (6 bases). This CDR3 has 13 amino acids. Between the trimmed V and J ends, which lost 6 bases and 4 bases, there was a span of 10 bases. Germline V gene sequence: CDR1 MDHEN, CDR2 SYDVKM. The CDR3 DNA follows: TGTGCCAGCAGCCGGACAGTAAATCAGCCCCAGCATTTT. Amino acids: CASSRTVNQPQHF.

This clone came up a few times. The V and J genes are TRBV5-6 and TRBJ1-1; D unresolved. Trimming removed 2 bases from V and 5 bases from J, with 22 bases in between. Germline assignment: CDR1 SGHDT and CDR2 YYEEEE. The CDR3 covers 17 residues. Here the CDR3 reads CASSFTLGPRGVTEAFF. CDR3 DNA: TGTGCCAGCAGCTTCACCCTCGGGCCTCGCGGGGTGACTGAAGCTTTCTTT.

This chain connects TRBV6-5 to TRBJ2-4; unclear D gene. V lost 6 bases and J lost 2, with 8 bases in between. CDR3 length equals 13 residues. CDR1 and CDR2 from the germline V gene are MNHEY and SVGAGI. The CDR3 loop reads CASSPGTKNIQYF. In DNA, the CDR3 is TGTGCCAGCAGCCCAGGAACCAAAAACATTCAGTACTTC.

This chain joins TRBV5-6 and TRBJ2-7; weak D call: TRBD1 (6 bases). Trimming took off 2 bases at V and 6 bases at J, with 21 bases between the two ends. Germline V gives CDR1 SGHDT, CDR2 YYEEEE. The CDR3 is 16 amino acids. DNA of the CDR3: TGTGCCAGCAGCTTATACAGGGCATCCTTCGGGGCCGAGCAGTACTTC. It encodes CASSLYRASFGAEQYF. Based on the CDR3 plus reference TRBV5-6 and TRBJ2-7, the full variable domain is DAGVTQSPTHLIKTRGQQVTLRCSPKSGHDTVSWYQQALGQGPQFIFQYYEEEERQRGNFPDRFSGHQFPNYSSELNVNALLLGDSALYLCASSLYRASFGAEQYFGPGTRLTVT.

The chain couples TRBV12-3 or TRBV12-4 to TRBJ2-7, with TRBD1 matching over 7 bases. The J segment lost 4 bases and the V segment lost 4 bases, leaving 1 base of the junction unmatched. This CDR3 is built from 12 residues. As DNA, the CDR3 is TGTGCCAGCAGTTCGACAGGGTACGAGCAGTACTTC. Translation gives CASSSTGYEQYF.

The chain employs TRBV18 and TRBJ1-4; D uncertain. This CDR3 comprises 17 residues. Trimming pared 3 bases from V and 0 bases from J, leaving 14 bases between. Germline V lookup: CDR1 KGHSH, CDR2 LQKENI. CDR3: CASSPGVLGTTNEKLFF. The CDR3 bases are TGTGCCAGCTCACCGGGAGTCCTAGGGACAACTAATGAAAAACTGTTTTTT.

The chain links TRBV5-4 to TRBJ2-3; 7 bases are a match to TRBD2. V gave up 3 bases and J gave up 0 bases; unmatched junction bases: 7. Germline CDR1 and CDR2: SGHNT and YYREEE (reference sequence). The CDR3 has 16 amino acids. CDR3 nucleotides: TGTGCCAGCAGCTCCCGAGCGGGATCTAGCACAGATACGCAGTATTTT. Translation gives CASSSRAGSSTDTQYF.

In DNA, the CDR3 is TGTGCCAGCAGCACGGGGGGGACCTACGAGCAGTACTTC. Residues: CASSTGGTYEQYF. This chain uses TRBV11-1 with TRBJ2-7, with TRBD2 matching over 8 bases. Germline CDR1 and CDR2: SGHAT and FQDESV (reference sequence). J was trimmed by 2 bases and V by 5 bases; bases with no gene match: 2. This CDR3 contains 13 residues.

The genes are TRBV19 and TRBJ1-1; D perhaps matches TRBD1 (6 bases). Germline CDR1 LNHDA, CDR2 SQIVND (reference sequence). CDR3 length: 15 amino acids. Trimming took 5 bases from V and 5 from J, leaving 18 bases between them. The CDR3 here is CASSSLGGRGTEAFF. The CDR3 nucleotides are TGTGCCAGTAGTTCCCTCGGGGGGCGAGGGACTGAAGCTTTCTTT. Variable domain in full (rest from reference TRBV19 and TRBJ1-1): DGGITQSPKYLFRKEGQNVTLSCEQNLNHDAMYWYRQDPGQGLRLIYYSQIVNDFQKGDIAEGYSVSREKKESFPLTVTSAQKNPTAFYLCASSSLGGRGTEAFFGQGTRLTVV.

This chain uses TRBV10-3 with TRBJ1-6, with D uncertain. The length of the CDR3 is 17 residues. Germline CDR1 reads ENHRY; CDR2 reads SYGVKD. V was clipped by 2 bases and J by 1 base, with 12 bases between them. As DNA, the CDR3 is TGTGCCATCAGTGAGCCCGGACTTAAATCCTATAATTCACCCCTCCACTTT. It codes for CAISEPGLKSYNSPLHF.

There are a few counts of this clone. The chain is built from TRBV5-6 and TRBJ2-3; D is possibly TRBD1 (6 bases). V lost 0 bases, J lost 5 bases, and 7 bases lay in between. Germline CDR1 reads SGHDT; CDR2 reads YYEEEE. This CDR3 comprises 13 residues. CDR3 region: CASSLEDRDTQYF. CDR3 bases: TGTGCCAGCAGCTTGGAGGACAGAGATACGCAGTATTTT.

The rearrangement uses TRBV2 and TRBJ2-1; 9 bases are a match to TRBD1. With V trimmed by 7 bases and J by 2 bases, 6 bases remained unmatched. The CDR3 is 15 residues long. From germline, CDR1 is SNHLY and CDR2 FYNNEI. CDR3 DNA: TGTGCCAGCAAGCGAGACAGGGGGACCTACAATGAGCAGTTCTTC. It codes for CASKRDRGTYNEQFF.

On this clone: Relative to the germline gene, one junction end is altered; a read error may explain this. This sequence joins TRBV6-1 and TRBJ1-2; unclear D gene. This CDR3 spans 12 amino acids. Per the germline V gene, CDR1 is MNHNS and CDR2 is SASEGT. CDR3 in amino acids: CASSEAARPVVF. The CDR3 DNA reads as TGTGCCAGCAGTGAAGCAGCCAGGCCAGTAGTATTC.

This clone was observed a single time. The chain has TRBV5-1 and TRBJ2-2, with TRBD2 matching over 14 bases. With V trimmed by 4 bases and J by 6 bases, 5 bases remained unmatched. The germline V gene has CDR1 SGHRS and CDR2 YFSETQ. The CDR3 loop spans 16 amino acids. DNA for the CDR3: TGCGCCAGCAGCCCTAGACTAGCGGGAGGGCCCGGGGAGCTGTTTTTT. Residues: CASSPRLAGGPGELFF.

A few counts support this clone. This chain links TRBV4-1 with TRBJ1-5, with D possibly matching TRBD1 (5 bases). Trimming pared 8 bases from V and 4 bases from J, leaving 15 bases between. Germline V gives CDR1 MGHRA, CDR2 YSYEKL. The CDR3 contains 14 residues. The CDR3 here is CASQRDPLNQPQHF. Written as DNA, the CDR3 is TGCGCCAGCCAGCGGGACCCCCTAAATCAGCCCCAGCATTTT.

This clone turned up a few times. This chain links TRBV7-2 with TRBJ2-2, with D possibly being TRBD1 (5 bases). CDR1 and CDR2 (germline): SGHTA, FQGNSA. This CDR3 is 14 amino acids long. The ends were cut back, 5 bases at V and 5 bases at J, with 12 bases in the middle. The CDR3: CASSQSRVTGELFF. Written as DNA, the CDR3 is TGTGCCAGCAGCCAATCCAGGGTTACCGGGGAGCTGTTTTTT.

This clone was seen only once. This chain uses TRBV6-5 with TRBJ1-1; D call uncertain. The CDR3 spans 13 residues. V was cut by 2 bases and J by 5 bases, with 9 bases left in between. Per the germline V gene, CDR1 is MNHEY and CDR2 is SVGAGI. DNA for the CDR3: TGTGCCAGCAGTTACCACGTGAGGACTGAAGCTTTCTTT. Amino acids: CASSYHVRTEAFF.

The chain links TRBV6-1 to TRBJ1-5; 8 positions match TRBD1. V was clipped by 1 base and J by 7 bases; unmatched bases: 6. The germline V gene has CDR1 MNHNS and CDR2 SASEGT. The CDR3 is 15 residues long. CDR3 nucleotides: TGTGCCAGCAGTGAAGGGGACAGGCGAGGGCAGCCCCAGCATTTT. Amino acid sequence: CASSEGDRRGQPQHF.

In DNA form, the CDR3 reads TGTGCCAGCAGCCTCCAGCGGGACTACGAGCAGTACTTC. Its protein is CASSLQRDYEQYF. V is TRBV7-2 and J is TRBJ2-7; 7 positions agree with TRBD2. The CDR3 sequence is 13 residues long. Germline CDR1 and CDR2: SGHTA and FQGNSA. V lost 5 bases, J lost 3 bases, and 4 bases stayed unmatched.

The V gene is TRBV9, the J gene TRBJ2-1; D is possibly TRBD2 (5 bases). Trimming removed 0 bases at V and 0 bases at J, with 10 bases between. Germline CDR1 is SGDLS and CDR2 is YYNGEE. The CDR3 contains 16 residues. In DNA form, the CDR3 reads TGTGCCAGCAGCGTAGAGATGGGGAGCTCCTACAATGAGCAGTTCTTC. Encoded protein: CASSVEMGSSYNEQFF.